These 9 T cell receptor beta chains came from one sample sequenced in a study of siplizumab effects on memory and regulatory T cells. Measured with immunoSEQ multiplex PCR; TCRdb has only the in-frame clones, and not every one. In the table there are some 100,000 clones, about 94% of which are singletons. The sequencing input was non-Treg CD4+ T cells sorted from blood. All receptors derive from a human donor in good health.

J is TRBJ2-3 and V is TRBV5-1; D is unclear. CDR3 length equals 16 residues. V was trimmed by 4 bases and J by 0 bases, leaving 15 bases between them. Germline V gene sequence: CDR1 SGHRS, CDR2 YFSETQ. The CDR3 region has the DNA TGCGCCAGCAGCCCATCGGGTGTAACTAGCACAGATACGCAGTATTTT. Amino acids: CASSPSGVTSTDTQYF. The whole variable domain, filled in from reference TRBV5-1 and TRBJ2-3, reads KAGVTQTPRYLIKTRGQQVTLSCSPISGHRSVSWYQQTPGQGLQFLFEYFSETQRNKGNFPGRFSGRQFSNSRSEMNVSTLELGDSALYLCASSPSGVTSTDTQYFGPGTRLTVL.

The rearrangement links TRBV6-1 to TRBJ1-4, with a weak D call TRBD1 (6 bases). V lost 5 bases to trimming and J lost 4 bases, with 11 bases between them. The V gene's germline CDR1 is MNHNS and CDR2 SASEGT. The CDR3 consists of 14 residues. The CDR3 protein is CASSRGRNNEKLFF. CDR3 coding DNA: TGTGCCAGCAGTCGGGGGCGCAATAATGAAAAACTGTTTTTT.

The gene calls are TRBV15 and TRBJ2-2; D unclear. The CDR3 has 14 amino acids. Trimming took off 4 bases at V and 0 bases at J, with 6 bases between the two ends. Germline V gene lookup returns CDR1 LNHNV and CDR2 YYDKDF (reference sequence). The chain's CDR3 is CATSTHSNTGELFF. Here the CDR3 DNA reads TGTGCCACCAGCACCCACTCGAACACCGGGGAGCTGTTTTTT. The complete variable domain, with remaining parts taken from reference TRBV15 and TRBJ2-2, reads DAMVIQNPRYQVTQFGKPVTLSCSQTLNHNVMYWYQQKSSQAPKLLFHYYDKDFNNEADTPDNFQSRRPNTSFCFLDIRSPGLGDTAMYLCATSTHSNTGELFFGEGSRLTVL.

This sequence joins TRBV14 and TRBJ2-7, with a weak D call TRBD1 (6 bases). Per germline, CDR1 SGHDN and CDR2 FVKESK. Between the trimmed V and J ends, which lost 1 base and 5 bases, there was a span of 15 bases. The CDR3 has 15 residues. The CDR3: CASSQGVRGIDEQYF. CDR3 nucleotides: TGTGCCAGCAGCCAAGGTGTCAGGGGAATCGACGAGCAGTACTTC.

The genes are TRBV6-1 and TRBJ2-4, with 8 bases aligning to TRBD2. With 7 bases clipped from V and 9 bases from J, the junction kept 11 bases outside the gene matches. Germline CDR1 is MNHNS and CDR2 is SASEGT. This CDR3 contains 14 residues. DNA for the CDR3: TGTGCCAGCAATCCGGGACTAGACCGGTCCATTCAGTACTTC. Encoded protein: CASNPGLDRSIQYF.

The sample holds one count of this clone. This rearrangement joins TRBV19 to TRBJ2-1, with a possible D match to TRBD2 (6 bases). This CDR3 has 12 amino acids. Trimming took 7 bases from V and 7 from J, leaving 11 bases between them. Germline CDR1 and CDR2: LNHDA and SQIVND (reference sequence). CDR3 nucleotides: TGTGCCAGTAAAAGGGGAGGTAATGAGCAGTTCTTC. Translating gives CASKRGGNEQFF.

This sequence joins TRBV7-9 and TRBJ2-7; D is uncertain. V was trimmed by 0 bases and J by 0 bases, leaving 9 bases between them. CDR3 length: 15 amino acids. The germline V gene has CDR1 SEHNR and CDR2 FQNEAQ (reference sequence). The CDR3 sequence: CASSLASQASYEQYF. The CDR3 DNA sequence: TGTGCCAGCAGCTTAGCAAGCCAGGCCTCCTACGAGCAGTACTTC.

This clone was recorded only once. The chain carries TRBV29-1 and TRBJ2-1, with 12 bases lining up with TRBD2. CDR3 size: 18 residues. CDR1 SQVTM and CDR2 ANQGSEA come from the germline V gene. The ends lost 5 bases at V and 0 bases at J; junction bases unmatched: 11. DNA of the CDR3: TGCAGCGTTCTCCCGGGACTAGCGGGCTGGAACTCCTACAATGAGCAGTTCTTC. Translation gives CSVLPGLAGWNSYNEQFF.

Details on this clone: This specimen includes other DNA sequences encoding the same CDR3. The rearrangement joins TRBV27 to TRBJ2-3, with 7 bases aligning to TRBD2. The CDR3 totals 12 residues. CDR1 is MNHEY, CDR2 SMNVEV, per germline (reference sequence). V trimming: 6 bases; J trimming: 6 bases; junction bases outside the gene matches: 3. CDR3 DNA sequence: TGTGCCAGCAGCTTGGGGGGGGATACGCAGTATTTT. Translation: CASSLGGDTQYF.